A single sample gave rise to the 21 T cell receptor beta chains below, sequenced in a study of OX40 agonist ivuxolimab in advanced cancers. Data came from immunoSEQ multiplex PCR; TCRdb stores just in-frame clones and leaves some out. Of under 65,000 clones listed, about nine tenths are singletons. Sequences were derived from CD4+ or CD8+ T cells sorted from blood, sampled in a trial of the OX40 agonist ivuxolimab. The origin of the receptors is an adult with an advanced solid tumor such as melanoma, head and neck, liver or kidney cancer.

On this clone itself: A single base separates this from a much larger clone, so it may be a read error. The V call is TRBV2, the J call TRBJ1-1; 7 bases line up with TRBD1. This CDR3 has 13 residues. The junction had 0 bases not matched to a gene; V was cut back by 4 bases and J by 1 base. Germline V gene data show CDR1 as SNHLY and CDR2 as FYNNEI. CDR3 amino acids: CASSGDRNTEAFF. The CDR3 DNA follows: TGTGCCAGCAGTGGGGACAGGAACACTGAAGCTTTCTTT.

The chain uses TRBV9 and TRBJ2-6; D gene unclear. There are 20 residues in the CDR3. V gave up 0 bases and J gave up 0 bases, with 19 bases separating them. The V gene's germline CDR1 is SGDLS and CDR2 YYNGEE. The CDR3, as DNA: TGTGCCAGCAGCGTAGTTGACGTCCATGACGGCCTCTCTGGGGCCAACGTCCTGACTTTC. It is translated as CASSVVDVHDGLSGANVLTF.

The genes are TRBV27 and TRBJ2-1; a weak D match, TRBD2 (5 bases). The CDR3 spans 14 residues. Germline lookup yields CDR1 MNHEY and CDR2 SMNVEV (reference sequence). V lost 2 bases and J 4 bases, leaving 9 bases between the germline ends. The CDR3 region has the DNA TGTGCCAGCAGTTTAACCGGGAATTACAATGAGCAGTTCTTC. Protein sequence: CASSLTGNYNEQFF.

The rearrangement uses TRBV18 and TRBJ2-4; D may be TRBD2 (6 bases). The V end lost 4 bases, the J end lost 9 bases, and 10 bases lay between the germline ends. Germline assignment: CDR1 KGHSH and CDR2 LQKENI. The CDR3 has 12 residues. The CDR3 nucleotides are TGTGCCAGCTCACTGGAGGGCCGCATTCAGTACTTC. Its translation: CASSLEGRIQYF. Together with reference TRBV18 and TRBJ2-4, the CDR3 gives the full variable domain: NAGVMQNPRHLVRRRGQEARLRCSPMKGHSHVYWYRQLPEEGLKFMVYLQKENIIDESGMPKERFSAEFPKEGPSILRIQQVVRGDSAAYFCASSLEGRIQYFGAGTRLSVL.

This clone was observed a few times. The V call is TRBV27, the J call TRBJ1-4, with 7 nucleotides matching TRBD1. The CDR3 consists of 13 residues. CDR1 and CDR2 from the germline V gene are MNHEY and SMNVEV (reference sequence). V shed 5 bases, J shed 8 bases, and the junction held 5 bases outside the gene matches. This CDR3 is CASSRTGGEKLFF. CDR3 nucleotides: TGTGCCAGCAGTAGGACAGGCGGGGAAAAACTGTTTTTT.

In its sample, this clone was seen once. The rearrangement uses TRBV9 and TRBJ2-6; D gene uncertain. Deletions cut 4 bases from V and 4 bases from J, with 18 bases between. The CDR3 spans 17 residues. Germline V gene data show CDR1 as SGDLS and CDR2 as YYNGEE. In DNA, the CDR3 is TGTGCCAGCAGCCCTAGTAGGGTCGGGTCCGGGGCCAACGTCCTGACTTTC. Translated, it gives CASSPSRVGSGANVLTF. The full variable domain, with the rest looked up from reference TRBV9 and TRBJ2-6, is DSGVTQTPKHLITATGQRVTLRCSPRSGDLSVYWYQQSLDQGLQFLIQYYNGEERAKGNILERFSAQQFPDLHSELNLSSLELGDSALYFCASSPSRVGSGANVLTFGAGSRLTVL.

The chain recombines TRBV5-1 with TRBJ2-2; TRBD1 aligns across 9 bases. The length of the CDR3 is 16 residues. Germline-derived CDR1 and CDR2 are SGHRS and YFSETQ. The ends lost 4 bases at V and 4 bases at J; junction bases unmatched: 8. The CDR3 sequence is CASSPTGGGLTGELFF. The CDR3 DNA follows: TGCGCCAGCAGCCCGACAGGGGGGGGGCTCACCGGGGAGCTGTTTTTT.

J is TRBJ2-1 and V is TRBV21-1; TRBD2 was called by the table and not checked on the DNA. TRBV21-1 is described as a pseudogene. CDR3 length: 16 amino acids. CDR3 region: CASSKEGLAGGHEQFF. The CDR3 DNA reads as TGTGCCAGCAGCAAAGAGGGGCTAGCGGGAGGTCATGAGCAGTTCTTC.

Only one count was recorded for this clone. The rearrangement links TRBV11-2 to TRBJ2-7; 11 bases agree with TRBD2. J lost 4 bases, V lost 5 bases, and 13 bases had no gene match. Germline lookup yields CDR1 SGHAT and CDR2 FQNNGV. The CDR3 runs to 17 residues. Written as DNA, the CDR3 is TGTGCCAGCAGCCTCACCTACGGGGCTAGCGGGGGGTACGAGCAGTACGTC. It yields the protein CASSLTYGASGGYEQYV.

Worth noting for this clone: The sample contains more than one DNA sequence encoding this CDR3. In DNA form, the CDR3 reads TGTGCCAGCAGCTTGGGCAGGAACACTGAAGCTTTCTTT. It specifies CASSLGRNTEAFF. The chain uses TRBV5-5 and TRBJ1-1, with no clear D. The CDR3 runs 13 residues. V lost 0 bases, J lost 1 base, and 4 bases lay in between. Germline V CDR1 and CDR2: SGHKS, YYEKEE (reference sequence).

The CDR3 sequence: CASSYGNTIYF. The CDR3 DNA follows: TGTGCCAGCAGTTACGGAAACACCATATATTTT. The V gene is TRBV28, the J gene TRBJ1-3; no reliable D call. CDR1 MDHEN and CDR2 SYDVKM come from the germline V gene. This CDR3 region has 11 residues. V was clipped by 4 bases and J by 4 bases, with 2 bases between them.

The CDR3 protein is CASSGRTSGRLADTQYF. The CDR3 DNA reads TGCGCCAGCAGTGGACGGACTAGCGGGAGGTTGGCAGATACGCAGTATTTT. This chain joins TRBV10-1 and TRBJ2-3; 14 bases match TRBD2. The CDR3 has 17 residues. CDR1 and CDR2 (germline): WNHNN, SYGVQD (reference sequence). V gave up 4 bases and J gave up 4 bases; unmatched junction bases: 7.

DNA for the CDR3: TGTGCCAGCAGTTTCACTAGCGGACACAATGAGCAGTTCTTC. This sequence encodes CASSFTSGHNEQFF. V gene TRBV27 combines with J gene TRBJ2-1; 8 bases agree with TRBD2. The germline V gene has CDR1 MNHEY and CDR2 SMNVEV (reference sequence). The CDR3 is made up of 14 amino acids. V lost 3 bases and J lost 5; bases outside the gene matches: 3.

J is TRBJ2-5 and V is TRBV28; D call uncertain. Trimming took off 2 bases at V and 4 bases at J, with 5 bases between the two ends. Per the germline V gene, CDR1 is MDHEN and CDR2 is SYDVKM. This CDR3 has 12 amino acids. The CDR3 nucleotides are TGTGCCAGCAGTTTACATCCAGAGACCCAGTACTTC. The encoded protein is CASSLHPETQYF.

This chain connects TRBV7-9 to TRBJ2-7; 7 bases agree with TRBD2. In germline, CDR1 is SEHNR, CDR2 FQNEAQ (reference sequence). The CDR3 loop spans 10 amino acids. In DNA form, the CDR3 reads TGTGGCCCGGGGGGCTACGAGCAGTACTTC. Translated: CGPGGYEQYF.

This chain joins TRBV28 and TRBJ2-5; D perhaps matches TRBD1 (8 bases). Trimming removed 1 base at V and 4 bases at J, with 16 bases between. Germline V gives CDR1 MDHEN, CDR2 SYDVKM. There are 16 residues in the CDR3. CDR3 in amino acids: CASSLSTQGGRETQYF. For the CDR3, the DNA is TGTGCCAGCAGTTTATCTACACAGGGGGGGAGAGAGACCCAGTACTTC.

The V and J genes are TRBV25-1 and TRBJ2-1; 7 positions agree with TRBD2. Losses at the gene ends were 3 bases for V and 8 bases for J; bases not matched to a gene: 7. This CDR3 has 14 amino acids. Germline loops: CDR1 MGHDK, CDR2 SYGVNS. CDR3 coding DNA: TGTGCCAGCAGTGAGCCTCGACTAGCACATGAGCAGTTCTTC. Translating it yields CASSEPRLAHEQFF.

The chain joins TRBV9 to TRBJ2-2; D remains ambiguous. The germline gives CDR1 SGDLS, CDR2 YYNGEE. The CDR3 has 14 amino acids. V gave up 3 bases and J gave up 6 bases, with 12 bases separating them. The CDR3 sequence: CASSAPQFAGELFF. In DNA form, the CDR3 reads TGTGCCAGCAGCGCTCCACAGTTCGCCGGGGAGCTGTTTTTT.

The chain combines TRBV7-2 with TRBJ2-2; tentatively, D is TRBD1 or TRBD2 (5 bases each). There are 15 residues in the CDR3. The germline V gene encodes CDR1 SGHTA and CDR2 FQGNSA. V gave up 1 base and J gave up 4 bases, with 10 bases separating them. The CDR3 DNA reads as TGTGCCAGCAGCTTAGAGCCAGGGAGCACCGGGGAGCTGTTTTTT. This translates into CASSLEPGSTGELFF.

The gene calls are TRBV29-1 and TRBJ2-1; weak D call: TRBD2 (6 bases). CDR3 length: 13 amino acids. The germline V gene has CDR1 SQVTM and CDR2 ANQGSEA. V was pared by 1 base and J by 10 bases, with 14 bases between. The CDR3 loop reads CSVEGTSGREQFF. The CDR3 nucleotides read TGCAGCGTTGAAGGAACTAGTGGGAGGGAGCAGTTCTTC.

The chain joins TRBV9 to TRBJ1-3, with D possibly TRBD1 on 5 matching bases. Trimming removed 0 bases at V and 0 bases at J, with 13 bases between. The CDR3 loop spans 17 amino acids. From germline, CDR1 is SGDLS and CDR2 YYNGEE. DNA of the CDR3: TGTGCCAGCAGCGTAGGGGCAGGGACGAGCTCTGGAAACACCATATATTTT. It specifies CASSVGAGTSSGNTIYF.